A single sample is the source of the 23 T cell receptor beta chains below, sequenced in a study of PD-L1 blockade in urothelial cancer. Only in-frame clones appear in the TCRdb table, and some are missing; sequencing was by immunoSEQ multiplex PCR. The sample holds about 69,000 clones, about 89% seen once. This specimen was PBMCs, taken around atezolizumab (anti-PD-L1) treatment. All receptors derive from a man in his 60s with urothelial cancer.

The rearrangement links TRBV6-6 to TRBJ2-5; D call uncertain. The CDR3 covers 13 residues. The germline V gene has CDR1 MNHNY and CDR2 SVGAGI (reference sequence). With 4 bases removed from V and 5 bases from J, the gap between germline ends came to 11 bases. The CDR3 coding sequence is TGTGCCAGCAGTTCCCTCCCCGAGGAGACCCAGTACTTC. It codes for CASSSLPEETQYF.

The chain carries TRBV10-2 and TRBJ1-5; 9 bases are a match to TRBD1. The CDR3 consists of 14 residues. Losses at the gene ends were 6 bases for V and 2 bases for J; bases not matched to a gene: 2. Germline assignment: CDR1 WSHSY and CDR2 SAAADI. CDR3 nucleotides: TGCGCCAGCAGAGGACAGGGGCGCAATCAGCCCCAGCATTTT. Encoded protein: CASRGQGRNQPQHF.

The rearrangement links TRBV9 to TRBJ1-1, with D uncertain. The CDR3 totals 13 residues. V was cut by 0 bases and J by 0 bases, with 3 bases left in between. Germline V gene lookup returns CDR1 SGDLS and CDR2 YYNGEE. CDR3 protein: CASSVALNTEAFF. The CDR3 nucleotides read TGTGCCAGCAGCGTAGCTCTGAACACTGAAGCTTTCTTT.

The CDR3 loop reads CASSLAGNSGANVLTF. CDR3 nucleotides: TGCGCCAGCAGCTTGGCAGGGAACTCTGGGGCCAACGTCCTGACTTTC. The rearrangement links TRBV5-1 to TRBJ2-6; perhaps TRBD1 as D (5 bases). This CDR3 comprises 16 residues. V lost 0 bases and J 0 bases, leaving 7 bases between the germline ends. Germline V gene sequence: CDR1 SGHRS, CDR2 YFSETQ. The full variable domain, rest sourced from reference TRBV5-1 and TRBJ2-6, is KAGVTQTPRYLIKTRGQQVTLSCSPISGHRSVSWYQQTPGQGLQFLFEYFSETQRNKGNFPGRFSGRQFSNSRSEMNVSTLELGDSALYLCASSLAGNSGANVLTFGAGSRLTVL.

The V and J genes are TRBV4-1 and TRBJ2-5; the match to TRBD2 covers 10 bases. The length of the CDR3 is 15 residues. Germline CDR1 is MGHRA and CDR2 is YSYEKL. Trimming at V came to 2 bases and at J to 3 bases, leaving 3 bases not matched to a gene. CDR3 amino acids: CASSQQGLAEETQYF. In nucleotides, the CDR3 is TGCGCCAGCAGCCAACAAGGACTAGCGGAAGAGACCCAGTACTTC.

The rearrangement joins TRBV5-1 to TRBJ2-7; 8 bases are shared with TRBD1. CDR1 is SGHRS, CDR2 YFSETQ, per germline. The CDR3 has 14 residues. Trimming removed 4 bases from V and 5 bases from J; junction bases left unmatched: 8. The CDR3 DNA sequence: TGCGCCAGCAGCGGAAGGACAGGGTCGAACGAGCAGTACTTC. Translation: CASSGRTGSNEQYF.

V gene TRBV7-8 combines with J gene TRBJ2-1; perhaps TRBD1 as D (6 bases). CDR3 size: 14 residues. From germline, CDR1 is SGHVS and CDR2 FQNEAQ. V shed 5 bases and J shed 4 bases, with 12 bases lying between them. CDR3 DNA: TGTGCCAGCAGCCCGTTGGGGGCGTACAATGAGCAGTTCTTC. As protein: CASSPLGAYNEQFF.

The chain joins TRBV5-4 to TRBJ2-1; 10 bases are shared with TRBD2. Per the germline V gene, CDR1 is SGHNT and CDR2 is YYREEE (reference sequence). This CDR3 is 16 amino acids long. The V gene end was trimmed by 1 base and the J gene end by 6 bases; junction bases not matched to a gene: 7. For the CDR3, the DNA is TGTGCCAGCAGCTTGAGTTCTAGCGGGAGATTCAATGAGCAGTTCTTC. This gives the protein CASSLSSSGRFNEQFF.

This chain joins TRBV28 and TRBJ1-5; perhaps TRBD1 as D (5 bases). The CDR3 covers 14 residues. V was pared by 9 bases and J by 6 bases, with 18 bases between. CDR1 is MDHEN, CDR2 SYDVKM, per germline. The CDR3 protein is CASTGGGHTQPQHF. The CDR3 nucleotides read TGTGCCAGTACGGGGGGAGGCCACACTCAGCCCCAGCATTTT.

The chain employs TRBV29-1 and TRBJ2-7; TRBD2 agrees at 7 bases. The CDR3 is made up of 14 amino acids. V lost 1 base and J lost 3; bases outside the gene matches: 6. Per germline, CDR1 SQVTM and CDR2 ANQGSEA. CDR3 DNA: TGCAGCGTTGAAGTAGGCGGGAGTGACTACGAGCAGTACTTC. This sequence encodes CSVEVGGSDYEQYF.

In its sample, this clone was seen once. The chain employs TRBV7-9 and TRBJ1-1; weak D call: TRBD1 (5 bases). Per germline, CDR1 SEHNR and CDR2 FQNEAQ (reference sequence). CDR3 length: 14 residues. V was shortened by 1 base and J by 1 base, with 7 bases between the two germline ends. CDR3 DNA: TGTGCCAGCAGCTTAGTACAGGAGAACACTGAAGCTTTCTTT. Translating gives CASSLVQENTEAFF.

V and J are TRBV10-3 and TRBJ1-5; TRBD1 is a possible D gene (6 bases). This CDR3 region has 15 residues. The ends were cut back, 7 bases at V and 3 bases at J, with 16 bases in the middle. The germline V gene has CDR1 ENHRY and CDR2 SYGVKD. Here the CDR3 DNA reads TGTGCCATCAAGGAAAGGGACACTGACAATCAGCCCCAGCATTTT. Translation: CAIKERDTDNQPQHF.

V usage is TRBV25-1 and J usage is TRBJ2-3; D is possibly TRBD2 (6 bases). CDR1 and CDR2 from the germline V gene are MGHDK and SYGVNS. V was trimmed by 5 bases and J by 3 bases, leaving 12 bases between them. This CDR3 contains 14 residues. CDR3 coding DNA: TGTGCCAGCAGTCCCGTGGCGGGGACAGATACGCAGTATTTT. This codes for CASSPVAGTDTQYF.

For the CDR3, the DNA is TGTGCCAGTAGCCGAAGACAGGGGTTCTACGAGCAGTACTTC. Protein sequence: CASSRRQGFYEQYF. This chain connects TRBV19 to TRBJ2-7; 8 bases fit TRBD1. J gave up 3 bases and V 6 bases, and 7 bases lay outside the gene matches. The germline CDR1 and CDR2 sequences are LNHDA and SQIVND (reference sequence). The CDR3 loop spans 14 amino acids.

The chain joins TRBV28 to TRBJ2-7; 8 positions match TRBD1. Germline V CDR1 and CDR2: MDHEN, SYDVKM. Losses at the gene ends were 4 bases for V and 3 bases for J; bases not matched to a gene: 11. This CDR3 is built from 16 residues. The CDR3 DNA sequence: TGTGCCAGCAGTTACCAAGCCGGGACAGGCCACTACGAGCAGTACTTC. As protein: CASSYQAGTGHYEQYF.

This clone was recorded only once. The chain combines TRBV19 with TRBJ1-4, with 7 bases that match TRBD1. The CDR3 runs 13 residues. Germline V gene lookup returns CDR1 LNHDA and CDR2 SQIVND (reference sequence). The V gene end was trimmed by 6 bases and the J gene end by 8 bases; junction bases not matched to a gene: 6. CDR3 DNA sequence: TGTGCCAGTAGGGACAGGTGGGGGGAAAAACTGTTTTTT. Encoded protein: CASRDRWGEKLFF.

The gene calls are TRBV27 and TRBJ1-5; TRBD1 agrees at 9 bases. The V and J ends lost 6 bases and 6 bases, in that order; junction bases with no gene match: 3. Per the germline V gene, CDR1 is MNHEY and CDR2 is SMNVEV (reference sequence). The CDR3 extends over 13 amino acids. CDR3 nucleotide sequence: TGTGCCAGCAGGGGGACAGGGCTTCAGCCCCAGCATTTT. Residues: CASRGTGLQPQHF.

The V call is TRBV15, the J call TRBJ2-7; D may be TRBD1 (6 bases). The germline V gene has CDR1 LNHNV and CDR2 YYDKDF (reference sequence). The CDR3 has 15 residues. V lost 2 bases and J lost 4, with 15 bases in between. The DNA of the CDR3 is TGTGCCACCAGCAGATCCCCTCAGGACAGTTACGAGCAGTACTTC. Amino acid sequence: CATSRSPQDSYEQYF.

The chain uses TRBV5-1 and TRBJ2-7; 8 bases line up with TRBD1. The CDR3 has 18 amino acids. Trimming at V came to 4 bases and at J to 2 bases, leaving 17 bases not matched to a gene. From germline, CDR1 is SGHRS and CDR2 YFSETQ. CDR3 nucleotide sequence: TGCGCCAGCAGCGTCCCTGGCTCCGGGACAGGTTCTACCTACGAGCAGTACTTC. Amino acid sequence: CASSVPGSGTGSTYEQYF. Full variable domain (missing parts from reference TRBV5-1 and TRBJ2-7): KAGVTQTPRYLIKTRGQQVTLSCSPISGHRSVSWYQQTPGQGLQFLFEYFSETQRNKGNFPGRFSGRQFSNSRSEMNVSTLELGDSALYLCASSVPGSGTGSTYEQYFGPGTRLTVT.

The rearrangement uses TRBV19 and TRBJ1-5; possibly TRBD1 for D (5 bases). The CDR3 contains 15 residues. In germline, CDR1 is LNHDA, CDR2 SQIVND (reference sequence). Trimming removed 6 bases from V and 0 bases from J, with 12 bases in between. The CDR3 spells CASSGTGYSNQPQHF. DNA of the CDR3: TGTGCCAGTAGCGGTACAGGCTATAGCAATCAGCCCCAGCATTTT.

This clone was recorded once. The J gene is TRBJ2-1, the V gene TRBV14, with TRBD2 as a possible D gene (6 bases). V lost 5 bases and J 2 bases, leaving 16 bases between the germline ends. Germline CDR1 SGHDN, CDR2 FVKESK. CDR3 size: 16 residues. Here the CDR3 reads CASSSGAGSPYNEQFF. The CDR3 DNA follows: TGTGCCAGCAGCTCCGGGGCGGGGTCCCCCTACAATGAGCAGTTCTTC.

V gene TRBV2 combines with J gene TRBJ2-4, with 7 bases fitting TRBD1. The CDR3 has 17 residues. V lost 6 bases and J lost 0; bases outside the gene matches: 11. Looked up from germline, CDR1 is SNHLY and CDR2 is FYNNEI. The CDR3 nucleotides are TGTGCCAGCAGCGCCCCGAAGAGACAGGGAGCCAAAAACATTCAGTACTTC. Translation: CASSAPKRQGAKNIQYF.

The CDR3 here is CASMMRGPGDTQYF. The CDR3 nucleotides are TGCGCCAGCATGATGCGCGGTCCGGGAGATACGCAGTATTTT. The chain is built from TRBV5-1 and TRBJ2-3; no reliable D call. Trimming took 6 bases from V and 5 from J, leaving 16 bases between them. Germline V gives CDR1 SGHRS, CDR2 YFSETQ. This CDR3 is 14 amino acids long.